The 17 T cell receptor beta chains reported below all come from one sample, sequenced in a study of blood T cells in healthy people across ages. A second PCR, run for about 7 to 11 cycles, used a sample-barcoded 5' primer plus a J-beta primer mix. One entry per CDR3 protein results from TCRdb running MiXCR on the 5' RACE reads. The repertoire includes approximately 1.5 million distinct CDR3 sequences, approximately 39% of them detected once, and 4% sits in the top ten. Sample: blood. These receptor sequences come from a woman aged 18-29 years in good health.

This clonotype occurred a few times. Here the CDR3 DNA reads TGCAGCGTTGAAATACGGTACAATGAGCAGTTCTTC. It specifies CSVEIRYNEQFF. The chain joins TRBV29-1 to TRBJ2-1; D is undetermined. The V and J ends lost 2 bases and 4 bases respectively, with 6 bases between them. Germline CDR1 reads SQVTM; CDR2 reads ANQGSEA. The CDR3 is 12 amino acids.

The chain has TRBV7-9 and TRBJ2-1; D uncertain. This CDR3 has 14 amino acids. The V gene's germline CDR1 is SEHNR and CDR2 FQNEAQ (reference sequence). Trimming left V 5 bases short and J 5 bases short, with 13 bases between. This chain's CDR3 is CASSPTWANNEQFF. The CDR3 DNA is TGTGCCAGCAGCCCCACATGGGCTAACAATGAGCAGTTCTTC.

The CDR3 DNA reads as TGTGCCAGCAGCGCAGGACAACCGAACTATGGCTACACCTTC. This sequence encodes CASSAGQPNYGYTF. This chain connects TRBV7-6 to TRBJ1-2; tentative D call: TRBD1 (5 bases). The CDR3 runs to 14 residues. The ends were cut back, 5 bases at V and 2 bases at J, with 12 bases in the middle. Looked up from germline, CDR1 is SGHVS and CDR2 is FNYEAQ.

The V gene is TRBV9, the J gene TRBJ1-1; D ambiguous. CDR1 SGDLS and CDR2 YYNGEE come from the germline V gene. Trimming shortened V by 2 bases and J by 1 base, and 15 bases separated the two germline ends. There are 16 residues in the CDR3. CDR3: CASSVLRPGGNTEAFF. The DNA for the CDR3 is TGTGCCAGCAGCGTGTTAAGGCCCGGCGGGAACACTGAAGCTTTCTTT. Together with reference TRBV9 and TRBJ1-1, the CDR3 gives the full variable domain: DSGVTQTPKHLITATGQRVTLRCSPRSGDLSVYWYQQSLDQGLQFLIQYYNGEERAKGNILERFSAQQFPDLHSELNLSSLELGDSALYFCASSVLRPGGNTEAFFGQGTRLTVV.

This clonotype was detected a few times. V and J are TRBV29-1 and TRBJ2-1; D is unclear. CDR1 SQVTM and CDR2 ANQGSEA come from the germline V gene. CDR3 length equals 14 residues. V dropped 3 bases and J dropped 6 bases, with 15 bases sitting between them. For the CDR3, the DNA is TGCAGCGTTGAGCCTAGGCGTGTTGTCAATGAGCAGTTCTTC. It specifies CSVEPRRVVNEQFF.

The V call is TRBV11-2, the J call TRBJ1-1; TRBD1 is a possible D gene (6 bases). The CDR3 consists of 16 residues. The germline V gene has CDR1 SGHAT and CDR2 FQNNGV. Trimming took off 2 bases at V and 0 bases at J, with 13 bases between the two ends. The CDR3 coding sequence is TGTGCCAGCAGCTTAAGAGCCGGGACACTGAACACTGAAGCTTTCTTT. It codes for CASSLRAGTLNTEAFF.

The rearrangement links TRBV20-1 to TRBJ1-2; weak D call: TRBD1 (6 bases). Germline assignment: CDR1 DFQATT and CDR2 SNEGSKA (reference sequence). Between the trimmed V and J ends, which lost 5 bases and 4 bases, there was a span of 17 bases. This CDR3 comprises 14 residues. This CDR3 is CSAVLRRTVYGYTF. CDR3 DNA: TGCAGTGCTGTACTAAGGCGGACAGTCTATGGCTACACCTTC.

This clonotype came up a few times. The chain joins TRBV7-2 to TRBJ2-5, with 9 nucleotides matching TRBD1. Unmatched junction bases numbered 6, after V lost 3 bases and J lost 7 bases. There are 14 residues in the CDR3. Germline CDR1 is SGHTA and CDR2 is FQGNSA. CDR3 nucleotide sequence: TGTGCCAGCAGCTTTGCACCGGGACAGGGGACCCAGTACTTC. It yields the protein CASSFAPGQGTQYF.

The chain has TRBV30 and TRBJ2-1; D remains unclear. The CDR3 runs to 10 residues. Germline-derived CDR1 and CDR2 are GTSNPN and SVGIG (reference sequence). V was clipped by 8 bases and J by 5 bases, with 7 bases between them. CDR3 DNA sequence: TGTGCCAGGGAACACAATGAGCAGTTCTTC. Amino acids: CAREHNEQFF. The full variable domain, rest sourced from reference TRBV30 and TRBJ2-1, is SQTIHQWPATLVQPVGSPLSLECTVEGTSNPNLYWYRQAAGRGLQLLFYSVGIGQISSEVPQNLSASRPQDRQFILSSKKLLLSDSGFYLCAREHNEQFFGPGTRLTVL.

In its sample, this clonotype was seen many times. The chain is built from TRBV29-1 and TRBJ2-1, with 8 bases matching TRBD2. There are 13 residues in the CDR3. CDR1 is SQVTM, CDR2 ANQGSEA, per germline. Unmatched junction bases numbered 5, after V lost 4 bases and J lost 6 bases. The DNA for the CDR3 is TGCAGCGTTGCCGGGAGGGCCTTCAATGAGCAGTTCTTC. Residues: CSVAGRAFNEQFF.

The V and J genes are TRBV7-9 and TRBJ1-4; 8 bases agree with TRBD1. The CDR3 contains 15 residues. Germline V gene sequence: CDR1 SEHNR, CDR2 FQNEAQ (reference sequence). The junction had 3 bases not matched to a gene; V was cut back by 2 bases and J by 4 bases. The CDR3 DNA reads as TGTGCCAGCAGCTTACAGGGGGCGATTAATGAAAAACTGTTTTTT. It translates to CASSLQGAINEKLFF. Using reference TRBV7-9 and TRBJ1-4 for the parts outside the CDR3, the full variable domain is DTGVSQNPRHKITKRGQNVTFRCDPISEHNRLYWYRQTLGQGPEFLTYFQNEAQLEKSRLLSDRFSAERPKGSFSTLEIQRTEQGDSAMYLCASSLQGAINEKLFFGSGTQLSVL.

This clonotype was detected a few times. The chain employs TRBV15 and TRBJ2-5; TRBD2 matches 8 bases. This CDR3 is 15 amino acids long. The germline gives CDR1 LNHNV, CDR2 YYDKDF (reference sequence). V gave up 3 bases and J gave up 2 bases; unmatched junction bases: 5. CDR3 sequence (DNA): TGTGCCACCAGCAGTGGAGCGGGGGTACAAGAGACCCAGTACTTC. As protein: CATSSGAGVQETQYF.

The chain is built from TRBV13 and TRBJ2-1; 8 bases are a match to TRBD1. There are 16 residues in the CDR3. The J segment lost 2 bases and the V segment lost 5 bases, leaving 8 bases of the junction unmatched. Germline loops: CDR1 PRHDT, CDR2 FYEKMQ (reference sequence). The CDR3 nucleotides are TGTGCCAGCAGCAACCAGACAGGGGTGGCCTACAATGAGCAGTTCTTC. It yields the protein CASSNQTGVAYNEQFF.

The CDR3 coding sequence is TGTGCCAGCAGCTTAGAACATAATCAGCCCCAGCATTTT. This encodes CASSLEHNQPQHF. The rearrangement links TRBV7-8 to TRBJ1-5; D gene ambiguous. The V gene's germline CDR1 is SGHVS and CDR2 FQNEAQ. Trimming took off 1 base at V and 4 bases at J, with 5 bases between the two ends. The CDR3 length is 13 residues.

This clonotype was seen more than once but under ten times. The CDR3 DNA follows: TGTGCCAGCAGCTACAAGCAGGGCGGTTCACCCCTCCACTTT. Protein product: CASSYKQGGSPLHF. This sequence joins TRBV7-9 and TRBJ1-6, with a tentative D call TRBD1 (5 bases). V lost 4 bases, J lost 9 bases, and 13 bases lay in between. There are 14 residues in the CDR3. Germline V lookup: CDR1 SEHNR, CDR2 FQNEAQ (reference sequence).

The chain combines TRBV4-2 with TRBJ2-7; D may match TRBD1 or TRBD2 (6 bases each). V dropped 4 bases and J dropped 4 bases, with 14 bases sitting between them. The CDR3 is made up of 14 amino acids. The germline gives CDR1 LGHNA, CDR2 YNFKEQ. The CDR3 coding sequence is TGTGCCAGCAGCCGAACGGGGGCTCGGTACGAGCAGTACTTC. Protein: CASSRTGARYEQYF.

On this clonotype: Mismatch with germline at one junction end may stem from a read error. The chain is built from TRBV7-7 and TRBJ2-1; no firm D call. The end of the DNA fits TRBJ2-7 better, so the J call may be wrong. Germline CDR1 is SSHAT and CDR2 is FNYEAQ (reference sequence). The CDR3 is made up of 12 amino acids. CDR3 residues: CASSPFYNEQYF. CDR3 DNA: TGTGCTAGCAGCCCTTTTTACAATGAGCAGTACTTC.